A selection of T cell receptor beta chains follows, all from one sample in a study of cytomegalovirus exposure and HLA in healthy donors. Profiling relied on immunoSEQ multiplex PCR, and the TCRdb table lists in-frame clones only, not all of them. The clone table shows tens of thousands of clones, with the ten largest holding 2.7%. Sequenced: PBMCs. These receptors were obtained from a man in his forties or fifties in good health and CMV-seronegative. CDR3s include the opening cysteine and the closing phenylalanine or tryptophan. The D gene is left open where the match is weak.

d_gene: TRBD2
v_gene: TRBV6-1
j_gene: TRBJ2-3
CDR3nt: TGTGCCAGCAGTGTCCTAGCGGGGGGGAACACAGATACGCAGTATTTT
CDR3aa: CASSVLAGGNTDTQYF

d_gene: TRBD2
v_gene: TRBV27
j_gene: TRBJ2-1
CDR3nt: TGTGCCAGCAGTTTATCGGGGAGGGCAGACAATGAGCAGTTCTTC
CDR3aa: CASSLSGRADNEQFF

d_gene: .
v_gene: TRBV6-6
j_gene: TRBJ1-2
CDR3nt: TGTGCCCTCAGTCGGGGGGGTAAGGGCTACACCTTC
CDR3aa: CALSRGGKGYTF

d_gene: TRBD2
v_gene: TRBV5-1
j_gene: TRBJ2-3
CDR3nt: TGCGCCAGCAGCTTAGCGGGGGGGGTGGATACGCAGTATTTT
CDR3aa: CASSLAGGVDTQYF

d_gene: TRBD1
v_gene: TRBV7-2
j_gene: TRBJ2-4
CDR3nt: TGTGCCAGCAGCTTATTCCAGGGGGCTTCATACATTCAGTACTTC
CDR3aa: CASSLFQGASYIQYF

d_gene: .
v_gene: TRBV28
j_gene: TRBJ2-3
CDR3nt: TGTGCCAGCAGTTTTTTGTCAGGCACAGATACGCAGTATTTT
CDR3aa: CASSFLSGTDTQYF

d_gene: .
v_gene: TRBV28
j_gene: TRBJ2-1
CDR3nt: TGTGCCAGCAGTTTGGGGGGACGAGGAAATGAGCAGTTCTTC
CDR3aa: CASSLGGRGNEQFF

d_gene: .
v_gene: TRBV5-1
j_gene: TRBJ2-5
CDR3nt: TGCGCCAGCAGTAACCAGGGGGGAGAGACCCAGTACTTC
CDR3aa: CASSNQGGETQYF

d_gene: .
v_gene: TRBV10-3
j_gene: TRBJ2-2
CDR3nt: TGTGCAATAACAGGGTTACCGAACACCGGGGAGCTGTTTTTT
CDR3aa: CAITGLPNTGELFF

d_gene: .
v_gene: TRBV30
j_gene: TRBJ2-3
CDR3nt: TGTGCCTGGAGCCCCAAAATTACAGATACGCAGTATTTT
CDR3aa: CAWSPKITDTQYF

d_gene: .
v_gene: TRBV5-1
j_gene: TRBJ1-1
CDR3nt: TGCGCCAGCAGCTTGCAGGGGCGATGGAACACTGAAGCTTTCTTT
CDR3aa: CASSLQGRWNTEAFF

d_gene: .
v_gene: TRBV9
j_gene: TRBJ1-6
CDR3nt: TGTGCCTCCAGATCCTATAATTCACCCCTCCACTTT
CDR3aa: CASRSYNSPLHF

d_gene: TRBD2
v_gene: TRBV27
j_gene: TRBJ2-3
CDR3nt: TGTGCCAGCAGTCGCCTAGGAGTAGCGGGGATAACGGATACGCAGTATTTT
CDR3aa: CASSRLGVAGITDTQYF

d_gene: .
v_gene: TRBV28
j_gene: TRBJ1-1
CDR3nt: TGTGCCAGCAGTTTACAAGGGGTGAACACTGAAGCTTTCTTT
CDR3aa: CASSLQGVNTEAFF

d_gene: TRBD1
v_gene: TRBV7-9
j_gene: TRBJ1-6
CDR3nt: TGCGCCAGCAGCGGAGGGGGACAGGGGACCTCACCCCTCCACTTT
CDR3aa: CASSGGGQGTSPLHF

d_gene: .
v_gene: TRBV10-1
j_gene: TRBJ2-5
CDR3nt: TGCGCCAGCAGTGAGTCTAGGCAGGGTGGACAAGAGACCCAGTACTTC
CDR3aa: CASSESRQGGQETQYF

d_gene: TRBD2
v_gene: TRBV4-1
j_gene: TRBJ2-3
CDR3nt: TGCGCCAGCAGCCAAGAATGGACTAGCGGGGGGGGAACAGATACGCAGTATTTT
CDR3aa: CASSQEWTSGGGTDTQYF

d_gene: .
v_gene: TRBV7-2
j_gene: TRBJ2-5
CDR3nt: TGTGCCAGCAGCCCGCCGGGACTTAGGGAGACCCAGTACTTC
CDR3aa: CASSPPGLRETQYF

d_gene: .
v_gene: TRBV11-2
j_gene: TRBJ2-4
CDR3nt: TGTGCCAGCAGCGACCAACAACTCGGGACACTAAACATTCAGTACTTC
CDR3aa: CASSDQQLGTLNIQYF

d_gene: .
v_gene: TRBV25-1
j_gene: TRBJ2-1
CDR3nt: TGTGCCAGCAAGGATACTAGGCGGATCTACAATGAGCAGTTCTTC
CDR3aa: CASKDTRRIYNEQFF

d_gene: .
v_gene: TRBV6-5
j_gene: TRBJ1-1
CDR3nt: TGTGCCAGCAGGGCCCCGGACTCTCCGAGGGTAGCTTTCTTT
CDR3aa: CASRAPDSPRVAFF

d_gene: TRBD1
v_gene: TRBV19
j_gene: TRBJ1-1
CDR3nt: TGTGCCAGTAGTACCCGGACAGGGCGGATGAACACTGAAGCTTTCTTT
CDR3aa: CASSTRTGRMNTEAFF

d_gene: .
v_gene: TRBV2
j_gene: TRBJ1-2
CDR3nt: TGTGCCAGCAGCGCAAGGCGGGGCTACACCTTC
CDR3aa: CASSARRGYTF

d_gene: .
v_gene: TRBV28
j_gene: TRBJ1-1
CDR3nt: TGTGCCAGCAGTTTCCGTAGTGGAGCTTTCTTT
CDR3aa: CASSFRSGAFF

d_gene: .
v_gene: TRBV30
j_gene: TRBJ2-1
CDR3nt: TGTGCCTGGGGAGGGGTACCGGACTACTCCTACAATGAGCAGTTCTTC
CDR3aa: CAWGGVPDYSYNEQFF

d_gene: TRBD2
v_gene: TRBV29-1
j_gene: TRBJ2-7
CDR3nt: TGCAGCGTTACTAGCGGGGGGGCCTACGAGCAGTACTTC
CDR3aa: CSVTSGGAYEQYF

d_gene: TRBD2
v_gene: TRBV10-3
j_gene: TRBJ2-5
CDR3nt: TGTGCCATCAGTGAAGGGTTAGCGGGGGGGTTGGAGACCCAGTACTTC
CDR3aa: CAISEGLAGGLETQYF

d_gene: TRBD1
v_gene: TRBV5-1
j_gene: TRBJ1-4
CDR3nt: TGCGCCAGCAGCCTGACAGGGAGGGAAAAACTGTTTTTT
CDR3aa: CASSLTGREKLFF

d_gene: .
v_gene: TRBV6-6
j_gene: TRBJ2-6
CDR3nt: TGTGCCAGCAGTAGAGGACAGACCTCTGGGGCCAACGTCCTGACTTTC
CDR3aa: CASSRGQTSGANVLTF

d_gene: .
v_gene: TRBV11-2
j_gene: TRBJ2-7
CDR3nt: TGTGCCAGCAGCTTCCCCGGGACTGAGGAGCAGTACTTC
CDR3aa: CASSFPGTEEQYF

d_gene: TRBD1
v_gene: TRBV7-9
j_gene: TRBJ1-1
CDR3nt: TGTGCCAGCAGCTTACTACAGGGGACGCTAGCTTTCTTT
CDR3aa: CASSLLQGTLAFF

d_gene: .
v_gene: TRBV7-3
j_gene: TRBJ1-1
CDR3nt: TGTGCCAGCAGCTCAGGGGCCACTGAAGCTTTCTTT
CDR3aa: CASSSGATEAFF

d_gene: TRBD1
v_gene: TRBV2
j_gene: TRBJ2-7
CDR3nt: TGTGCCAGCTCGGGACAGGGGATAGACGAGCAGTACTTC
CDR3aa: CASSGQGIDEQYF

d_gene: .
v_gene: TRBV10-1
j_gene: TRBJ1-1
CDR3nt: TGCGCCAGCAGCCCCGTCTTGGGACAAAACACTGAAGCTTTCTTT
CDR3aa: CASSPVLGQNTEAFF

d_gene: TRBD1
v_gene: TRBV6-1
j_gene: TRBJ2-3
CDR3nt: TGTGCCAGCAGTGAGAAATACGGACAGGGGGCGGGAGATACGCAGTATTTT
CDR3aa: CASSEKYGQGAGDTQYF

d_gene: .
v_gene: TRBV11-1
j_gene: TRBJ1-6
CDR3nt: TGTGCCAGCTGTGAAATCAGGGGCTCAGGCAATTCACCCCTCCACTTT
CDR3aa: CASCEIRGSGNSPLHF

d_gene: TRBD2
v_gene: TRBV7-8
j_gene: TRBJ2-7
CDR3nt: TGTGCCAGCAGCTTAAACTCGGGACTAGCAATGTACGAGCAGTACTTC
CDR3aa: CASSLNSGLAMYEQYF

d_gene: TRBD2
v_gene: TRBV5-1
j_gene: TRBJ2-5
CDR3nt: TGCGCCAGCAGCTTTAGCGGGGAGGGAGAGACCCAGTACTTC
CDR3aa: CASSFSGEGETQYF

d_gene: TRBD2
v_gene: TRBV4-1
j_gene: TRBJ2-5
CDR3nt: TGCGCCAGCAGCCAAGGGGCTGCGGGCAGGCGGGGAGGGGAGACCCAGTACTTC
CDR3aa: CASSQGAAGRRGGETQYF

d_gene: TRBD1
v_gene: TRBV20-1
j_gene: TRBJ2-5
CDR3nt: TGCAGCGAACAGGGGTGGGAGACCCAGTACTTC
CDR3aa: CSEQGWETQYF

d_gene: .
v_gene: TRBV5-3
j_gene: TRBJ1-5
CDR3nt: TGTGCCAGAAGCCCCCGCGGCCGCAATCAGCCCCAGCATTTT
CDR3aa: CARSPRGRNQPQHF

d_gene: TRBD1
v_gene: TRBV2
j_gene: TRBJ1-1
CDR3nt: TGTGCCAGCAGTGCCTGGACAGGGAACACTGAAGCTTTCTTT
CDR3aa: CASSAWTGNTEAFF

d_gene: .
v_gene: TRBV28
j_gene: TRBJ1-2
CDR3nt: TGTGCCAGCAGTTTAGCAGGGCGGTATGGCTACACCTTC
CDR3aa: CASSLAGRYGYTF

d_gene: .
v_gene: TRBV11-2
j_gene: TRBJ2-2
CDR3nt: TGTGCCAGCAGCTTAGTATCTGGCGGGGTTTTGTCCACCGGGGAGCTGTTTTTT
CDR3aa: CASSLVSGGVLSTGELFF

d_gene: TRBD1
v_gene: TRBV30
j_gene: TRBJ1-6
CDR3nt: TGTGCCTGGACACACCGGGACAGAGATAATTCACCCCTCCACTTT
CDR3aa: CAWTHRDRDNSPLHF

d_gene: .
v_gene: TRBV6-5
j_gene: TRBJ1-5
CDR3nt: TGTGCCAGCAGTTCCACGACAAGGGGAGGTAATCAGCCCCAGCATTTT
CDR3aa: CASSSTTRGGNQPQHF

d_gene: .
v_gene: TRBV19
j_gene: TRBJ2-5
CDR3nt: TGTGCCAGTAGTGTGGGGGCCATTATGTCGGAGACCCAGTACTTC
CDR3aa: CASSVGAIMSETQYF